Here is one T cell receptor beta chain with its context. The data belong to a study of blood T cell repertoires in COVID-19. Germline CDR1 SGDLS, CDR2 YYNGEE. The V and J ends lost 2 bases and 6 bases respectively, with 9 bases between them. The CDR3 is made up of 12 amino acids. The table came from immunoSEQ multiplex PCR; TCRdb's copy has only in-frame clones and leaves some out. Of 150,000 to 200,000 clones listed, approximately 91% are singletons. The clonotype originates from a man aged 50-59 years with acute or convalescent COVID-19. The sequenced sample was peripheral blood. The J gene is TRBJ2-7, the V gene TRBV9, with D hard to call. This chain's CDR3 is CASSVNSGEQYF. The CDR3 nucleotides read TGTGCCAGCAGCGTCAACTCGGGCGAGCAGTACTTC.